The source of this T cell receptor (beta chain) is a study of blood T cell repertoires in COVID-19. About the research overall: Donors in the United States, Italy and Spain gave samples during acute or convalescent COVID-19. PBMCs, B-cell-depleted T cells, or T cells provided the cDNA or gDNA that made up the material.

Trimming took off 0 bases at V and 7 bases at J, with 13 bases between the two ends. The CDR3 contains 15 residues. CDR1 KGHSY and CDR2 FQNENV come from the germline V gene. In the original processing: Using reference gene primer amplification, nucleated cell counts were estimated. TCRdb keeps only in-frame clones here, not all; method: immunoSEQ multiplex PCR. The V and J calls and clone size come from that table; D and trimming were worked out from the DNA. Of almost 25,000 clones listed, 80% to 85% were seen once; the top ten hold about 8.1%. The specimen sequenced was peripheral blood. The clonotype originates from a human donor in a cohort sampled during active COVID-19. This sequence joins TRBV16 and TRBJ1-5, with D possibly TRBD1 on 5 matching bases. CDR3 sequence reads: CASSQSGGVVQPQHF. The CDR3 nucleotides read TGTGCCAGCAGCCAATCGGGGGGGGTCGTCCAGCCCCAGCATTTT.